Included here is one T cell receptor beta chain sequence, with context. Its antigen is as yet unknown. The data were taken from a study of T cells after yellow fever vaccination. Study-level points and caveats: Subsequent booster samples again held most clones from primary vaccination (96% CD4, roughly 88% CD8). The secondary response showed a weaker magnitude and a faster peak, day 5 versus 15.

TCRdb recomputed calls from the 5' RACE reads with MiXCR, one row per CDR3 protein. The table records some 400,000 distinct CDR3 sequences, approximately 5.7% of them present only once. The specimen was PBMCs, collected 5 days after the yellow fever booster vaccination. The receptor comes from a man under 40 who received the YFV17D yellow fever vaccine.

The CDR3 DNA sequence: TGTGCCAGCTCACCGACACCCAGCGCTAGCACAGATACGCAGTATTTT. Its translation: CASSPTPSASTDTQYF. The chain links TRBV18 to TRBJ2-3; D is unclear. This CDR3 has 16 residues. From germline, CDR1 is KGHSH and CDR2 LQKENI. The germline V and J ends were trimmed by 3 bases and 0 bases, with 13 bases remaining between them.